This TCR beta chain is drawn from a study of shared clonotypes between healthy human individuals. The study's findings and limits: For naive CD4 cells, roughly 5% of clonotypes were shared across a handful of donors.

Using about 220 ng DNA, some 30,000 T cell genomes, the sorted-subset replicate PCRs were run. Here immunoSEQ multiplex PCR was the method, and the copy in TCRdb shows in-frame clones only, minus some. The table lists roughly 2.5 million clones, 90% to 95% of them singletons. With regard to this clone: Its antigen is still unknown.

Germline CDR1 is WSHSY and CDR2 is SAAADI. The V segment lost 3 bases and the J segment 8 bases; nucleotides outside the gene matches: 5. The CDR3 covers 14 residues. This clonotype was sampled from a man between 18 and 29 years old in good health. The chain employs TRBV10-2 and TRBJ1-2; TRBD1 matches 11 bases. The specimen was naive CD4+ T cells sorted from blood. Subset indicated: CD45RA+ positively selected. CDR3 coding DNA: TGCGCCAGCAGTGATCCCCGGACAGGGGGCGGCTACACCTTC. Its translation is CASSDPRTGGGYTF.